This T cell receptor (beta chain) emerged from a study of post-analysis software for immune sequencing data. Study-level points and caveats: Co-batched samples clustered tightly together by F measure.

TCR beta libraries were prepared from cDNA with unique molecular identifiers. Each CDR3 protein is one row after TCRdb ran MiXCR on the PCR reads. The repertoire holds around 700,000 distinct CDR3 sequences, with over 45% as singletons. Note on this clonotype: Its specificity is not known.

The sequencing input was blood. The clonotype was recovered from a girl aged 2 to 10 with multiple sclerosis.

The DNA for the CDR3 is TGCAGCGTTGTAGGGATCACTGAAGCTTTCTTT. Amino acid sequence: CSVVGITEAFF. The chain links TRBV29-1 to TRBJ1-1; D ambiguous. The CDR3 extends over 11 amino acids. The ends were cut back, 4 bases at V and 4 bases at J, with 7 bases in the middle. The germline V gene encodes CDR1 SQVTM and CDR2 ANQGSEA.